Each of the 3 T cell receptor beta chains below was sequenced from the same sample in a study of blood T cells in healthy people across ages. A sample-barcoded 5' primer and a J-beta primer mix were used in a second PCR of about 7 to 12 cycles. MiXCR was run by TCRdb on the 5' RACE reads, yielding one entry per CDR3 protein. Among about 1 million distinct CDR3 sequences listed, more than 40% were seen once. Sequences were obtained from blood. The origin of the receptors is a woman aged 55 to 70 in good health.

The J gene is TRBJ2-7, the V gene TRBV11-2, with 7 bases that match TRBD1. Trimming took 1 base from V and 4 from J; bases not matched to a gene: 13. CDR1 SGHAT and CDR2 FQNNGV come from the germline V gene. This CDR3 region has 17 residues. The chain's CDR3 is CASSLGDIGTAIYEQYF. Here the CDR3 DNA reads TGTGCCAGCAGCTTAGGAGATATCGGGACAGCTATTTACGAGCAGTACTTC. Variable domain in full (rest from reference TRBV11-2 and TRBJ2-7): EAGVAQSPRYKIIEKRQSVAFWCNPISGHATLYWYQQILGQGPKLLIQFQNNGVVDDSQLPKDRFSAERLKGVDSTLKIQPAKLEDSAVYLCASSLGDIGTAIYEQYFGPGTRLTVT.

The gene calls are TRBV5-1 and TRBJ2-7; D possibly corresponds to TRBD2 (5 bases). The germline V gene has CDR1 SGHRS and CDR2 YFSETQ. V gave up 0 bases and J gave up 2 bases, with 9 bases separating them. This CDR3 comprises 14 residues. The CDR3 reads CASSLGREAYEQYF. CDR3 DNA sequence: TGCGCCAGCAGCTTGGGACGGGAAGCCTACGAGCAGTACTTC.

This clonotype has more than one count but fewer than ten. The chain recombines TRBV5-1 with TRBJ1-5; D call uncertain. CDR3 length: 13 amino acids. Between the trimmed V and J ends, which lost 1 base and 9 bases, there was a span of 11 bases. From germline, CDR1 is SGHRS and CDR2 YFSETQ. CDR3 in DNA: TGCGCCAGCAGCTTGTCGGCAGGCTGGCCCCAGCATTTT. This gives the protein CASSLSAGWPQHF.